This passage covers 13 T cell receptor beta chains from one sample sequenced in a study of T cells in Graves' hyperthyroidism and ophthalmopathy. Amplification of TCR beta CDR3 regions was performed using RNA transcripts as template. The TCR CDR3 first-round RT-PCR relied on the HTBI primer set. Using its own MiXCR run on the multiplex PCR reads, TCRdb lists one record per CDR3 protein. The table includes fewer than 750,000 distinct CDR3 sequences, approximately 15% detected once. Sequenced: blood. The receptors stem from a woman aged 40 to 55 with Graves' ophthalmopathy.

In DNA, the CDR3 is TGTGCCAGCAGTCCCGCGGGGGGGGCTAACACTGAAGCTTTCTTT. Translating gives CASSPAGGANTEAFF. This chain uses TRBV11-3 with TRBJ1-1; possible D gene TRBD1, 6 bases. The CDR3 has 15 residues. Trimming cost V 6 bases and J 2 bases, with 16 bases left between them. Germline CDR1 reads SGHNT; CDR2 reads YENEEA.

Many counts were recorded for this clonotype. V and J are TRBV14 and TRBJ2-7; 8 bases fit TRBD2. J was trimmed by 3 bases and V by 3 bases; bases with no gene match: 10. The CDR3 has 16 amino acids. Germline CDR1 SGHDN, CDR2 FVKESK. CDR3: CASSQEGVAGIYEQYF. The DNA of the CDR3 is TGTGCCAGCAGCCAGGAAGGAGTAGCGGGAATCTACGAGCAGTACTTC. Full variable domain (outside the CDR3, taken from reference TRBV14 and TRBJ2-7): EAGVTQFPSHSVIEKGQTVTLRCDPISGHDNLYWYRRVMGKEIKFLLHFVKESKQDESGMPNNRFLAERTGGTYSTLKVQPAELEDSGVYFCASSQEGVAGIYEQYFGPGTRLTVT.

This clonotype showed up many times. V and J are TRBV5-5 and TRBJ2-7, with TRBD1 matching 11 bases. The germline V gene has CDR1 SGHKS and CDR2 YYEKEE (reference sequence). The CDR3 has 16 amino acids. The ends lost 1 base at V and 4 bases at J; junction bases unmatched: 7. CDR3 nucleotide sequence: TGTGCCAGCAGCTTGACCGGGACAGGGGGTGGGTACGAGCAGTACTTC. Protein: CASSLTGTGGGYEQYF. Looking up the rest from reference TRBV5-5 and TRBJ2-7 gives the full variable domain: DAGVTQSPTHLIKTRGQQVTLRCSPISGHKSVSWYQQVLGQGPQFIFQYYEKEERGRGNFPDRFSARQFPNYSSELNVNALLLGDSALYLCASSLTGTGGGYEQYFGPGTRLTVT.

This clonotype was picked up many times. The chain employs TRBV12-3 or TRBV12-4 and TRBJ1-5, with D uncertain. The CDR3 contains 14 residues. V was cut by 3 bases and J by 3 bases, with 9 bases left in between. The CDR3 region is CASSFNGNNQPQHF. The CDR3 DNA reads as TGTGCCAGCAGTTTTAACGGCAACAATCAGCCCCAGCATTTT.

This clonotype was seen many times. The gene calls are TRBV6-1 and TRBJ2-7; the match to TRBD2 covers 11 bases. The CDR3 loop spans 15 amino acids. Losses at the gene ends were 4 bases for V and 4 bases for J; bases not matched to a gene: 6. In germline, CDR1 is MNHNS, CDR2 SASEGT. CDR3 nucleotide sequence: TGTGCCAGCAGTGTACCGGGACTAGCGGTATACGAGCAGTACTTC. Its protein product is CASSVPGLAVYEQYF.

The V gene is TRBV28, the J gene TRBJ1-1, with D perhaps TRBD1 (6 bases). This CDR3 is 15 amino acids long. Trimming removed 6 bases at V and 1 base at J, with 15 bases between. CDR1 MDHEN and CDR2 SYDVKM come from the germline V gene. DNA for the CDR3: TGTGCCAGCAGAGGGGGGGCAGGCGAGAACACTGAAGCTTTCTTT. Translation: CASRGGAGENTEAFF.

This clonotype was detected ten times or more. The V and J genes are TRBV6-2 or TRBV6-3 and TRBJ1-1; the D is unclear. V lost 3 bases to trimming and J lost 1 base, with 12 bases between them. This CDR3 region has 15 residues. Germline CDR1 is MNHEY and CDR2 is SVGEGT. The CDR3 nucleotides read TGTGCCAGCAGTTATGGAGTTCTGGGGAACACTGAAGCTTTCTTT. Its translation is CASSYGVLGNTEAFF.

At least ten counts were recorded for this clonotype. V is TRBV2 and J is TRBJ1-1; no clear D gene. Deletions cut 8 bases from V and 0 bases from J, with 10 bases between. CDR1 is SNHLY, CDR2 FYNNEI, per germline. CDR3 length: 13 amino acids. The CDR3 bases are TGTGCCAGCGGCTCCAGTGTGAACACTGAAGCTTTCTTT. Residues: CASGSSVNTEAFF.

The rearrangement joins TRBV7-3 to TRBJ2-4; D might be TRBD1 or TRBD2, each matching 5 bases. The V end was cut by 5 bases, the J end by 1 base, with 15 bases between. The CDR3 covers 16 residues. Germline V gene sequence: CDR1 SGHTA, CDR2 FQGTGA. The CDR3, as DNA: TGTGCCAGCAGCCCAGAGGGGTTAGGGGCCAAAAACATTCAGTACTTC. Protein product: CASSPEGLGAKNIQYF.

In its sample, this clonotype was seen many times. In DNA form, the CDR3 reads TGTGCCAGCAGTCGCCCCTATTCCCCAGATACGCAGTATTTT. Protein sequence: CASSRPYSPDTQYF. The chain combines TRBV6-2 or TRBV6-3 with TRBJ2-3; no firm D call. Trimming left V 5 bases short and J 4 bases short, with 13 bases between. Germline V gene lookup returns CDR1 MNHEY and CDR2 SVGEGT. The CDR3 spans 14 residues.

This clonotype appeared a few times. V gene TRBV18 combines with J gene TRBJ1-2, with 7 bases matching TRBD1. This CDR3 spans 16 amino acids. Germline assignment: CDR1 KGHSH and CDR2 LQKENI. Germline trimming cut 0 bases from V and 4 bases from J; bases unmatched to any gene: 8. As DNA, the CDR3 is TGTGCCAGCTCACCACCTGGGACAGCCCAAGGCTATGGCTACACCTTC. As protein: CASSPPGTAQGYGYTF.

This clonotype was counted many times. The chain has TRBV11-2 and TRBJ2-2, with 8 bases lining up with TRBD1. V lost 5 bases and J lost 1; bases outside the gene matches: 6. The CDR3 contains 16 residues. The germline CDR1 and CDR2 sequences are SGHAT and FQNNGV. The CDR3 loop is CASSPDRVGNTGELFF. CDR3 in DNA: TGTGCCAGCAGCCCGGACAGGGTAGGGAACACCGGGGAGCTGTTTTTT.

CDR3 bases: TGTGCCAGCAGCCCCCGGCTATCGGGGACCCCCCGCACCGGGGAGCTGTTTTTT. Translated: CASSPRLSGTPRTGELFF. The chain is built from TRBV3-1 and TRBJ2-2; D assignment may be TRBD1 or TRBD2 (5 bases each). The V gene lost 4 bases and the J gene lost 4 bases, with 22 bases spanning the gap. The CDR3 spans 18 residues. Germline V lookup: CDR1 LGHDT, CDR2 YNNKEL (reference sequence).